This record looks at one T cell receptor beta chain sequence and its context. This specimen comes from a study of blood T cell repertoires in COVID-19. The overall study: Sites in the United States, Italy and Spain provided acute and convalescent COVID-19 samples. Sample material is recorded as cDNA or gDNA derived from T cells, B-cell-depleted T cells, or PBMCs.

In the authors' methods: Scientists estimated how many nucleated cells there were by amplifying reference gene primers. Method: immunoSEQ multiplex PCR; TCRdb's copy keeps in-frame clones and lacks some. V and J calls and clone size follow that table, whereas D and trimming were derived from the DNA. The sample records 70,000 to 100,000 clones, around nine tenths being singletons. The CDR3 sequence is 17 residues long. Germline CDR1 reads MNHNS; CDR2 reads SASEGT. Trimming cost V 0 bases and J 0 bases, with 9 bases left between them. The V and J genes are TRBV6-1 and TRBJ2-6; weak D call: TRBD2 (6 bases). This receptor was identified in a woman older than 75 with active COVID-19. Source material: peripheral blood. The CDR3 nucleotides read TGTGCCAGCAGTGAAGCACCCGGGAGCTCTGGGGCCAACGTCCTGACTTTC. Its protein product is CASSEAPGSSGANVLTF.